This paragraph covers one TCR beta chain sequence. This specimen belongs to a study of blood T cell repertoires in COVID-19. Overall study: There were acute and convalescent COVID-19 samples, and they came from the United States, Italy and Spain.

V was clipped by 4 bases and J by 6 bases; unmatched bases: 9. CDR3 length: 14 residues. Germline V gene lookup returns CDR1 LGHDT and CDR2 YNNKEL (reference sequence). Libraries were prepared by immunoSEQ multiplex PCR; TCRdb keeps only in-frame clonotypes and omits some of them. Altogether 300,000 to 350,000 clones are present, about 93% being singletons, with the ten largest covering less than 3.5%. The material sequenced was peripheral blood. The V call is TRBV3-1 (or the pseudogene TRBV3-2), the J call TRBJ2-7; 7 bases map to TRBD1. This sequence was found in a woman younger than 30 who had recovered from COVID-19. CDR3 region: CASSPGQGGREQYV. CDR3 in DNA: TGTGCCAGCAGCCCGGGTCAAGGGGGCCGCGAGCAGTACGTC.